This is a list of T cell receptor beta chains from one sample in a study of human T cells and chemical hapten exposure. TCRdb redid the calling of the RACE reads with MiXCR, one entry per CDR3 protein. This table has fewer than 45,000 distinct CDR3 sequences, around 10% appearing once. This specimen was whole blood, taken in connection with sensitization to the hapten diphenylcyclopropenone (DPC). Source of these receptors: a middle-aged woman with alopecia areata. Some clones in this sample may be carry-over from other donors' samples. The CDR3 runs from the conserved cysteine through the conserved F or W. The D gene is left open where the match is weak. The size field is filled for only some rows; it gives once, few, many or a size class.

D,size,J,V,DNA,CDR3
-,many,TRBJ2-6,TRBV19,TGTGCCAGTAGTATACTAGGCTCTGGGGCCAACGTCCTGACTTTC,CASSILGSGANVLTF
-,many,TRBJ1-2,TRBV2,TGTGCCAGCAGCAGACAGCTTACGTATGGCTACACCTTC,CASSRQLTYGYTF
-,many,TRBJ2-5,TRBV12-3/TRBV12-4,TGTGCCAGCAGTTTTCGGGCAGCACCTATCCAAGAGACCCAGTACTTC,CASSFRAAPIQETQYF
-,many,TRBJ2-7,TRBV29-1,TGCAGCGTTAGTTCGGGTGGAAGCTCCTACGAGCAGTACTTC,CSVSSGGSSYEQYF
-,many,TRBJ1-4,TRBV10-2,TGCGCCAGCAGTGAGAGTGTCTATATTAATGAAAAACTGTTTTTT,CASSESVYINEKLFF
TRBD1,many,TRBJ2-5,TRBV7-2,TGTGCCAGCAGCCCGACAGGGAATCTTGGGACCCAGTACTTC,CASSPTGNLGTQYF
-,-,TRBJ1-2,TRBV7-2,TGTGCCAGCAGCTCAGGGGCGGTTAACTATGGCTACACCTTC,CASSSGAVNYGYTF
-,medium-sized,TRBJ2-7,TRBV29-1,TGCAGCGTTTTGGAGTTAGACGCCTACGAGCAGTACTTC,CSVLELDAYEQYF
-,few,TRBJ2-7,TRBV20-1,TGCGGTGCCCCGACCGGGACTGGAGAGCAGTACTTC,CGAPTGTGEQYF
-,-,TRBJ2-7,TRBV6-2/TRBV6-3,TGTGCCAGCGGGGGCGGGAACGAGCAGTACTTC,CASGGGNEQYF
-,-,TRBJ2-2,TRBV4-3,TGCGCCAGCAGCCAAGGCAGGGACAACACCGGGGAGCTGTTTTTT,CASSQGRDNTGELFF
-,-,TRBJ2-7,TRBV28,TGTGCCAGCCAAATCCTAGCGTTTCCCTACGAGCAGTACTTC,CASQILAFPYEQYF
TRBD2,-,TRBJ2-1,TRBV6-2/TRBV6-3,TGTGCCAGCAGGCCCCGGGGGGGCGGTCGGAATGAGCAGTTCTTC,CASRPRGGGRNEQFF
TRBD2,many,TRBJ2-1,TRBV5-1,TGCGCCAGCAGCTTGAGCCAGACTAGCGGGAAAGGGAATGAGCAGTTCTTC,CASSLSQTSGKGNEQFF
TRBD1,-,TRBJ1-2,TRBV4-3,TGCGCCAGCAGCCAAGACCCAGGGGGCAATAACTATGGCTACACCTTC,CASSQDPGGNNYGYTF
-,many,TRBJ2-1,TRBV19,TGTGCCAGTAGTATCGGGCCCCTATACAATGAGCAGTTCTTC,CASSIGPLYNEQFF
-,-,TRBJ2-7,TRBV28,TGTGCCAGCAGCCAGAACCTGTACGAGCAGTACTTC,CASSQNLYEQYF
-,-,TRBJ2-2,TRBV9,TGTGCCAGCAGCGTAGTTGCGACGGACGGGGAGCTGTTTTTT,CASSVVATDGELFF